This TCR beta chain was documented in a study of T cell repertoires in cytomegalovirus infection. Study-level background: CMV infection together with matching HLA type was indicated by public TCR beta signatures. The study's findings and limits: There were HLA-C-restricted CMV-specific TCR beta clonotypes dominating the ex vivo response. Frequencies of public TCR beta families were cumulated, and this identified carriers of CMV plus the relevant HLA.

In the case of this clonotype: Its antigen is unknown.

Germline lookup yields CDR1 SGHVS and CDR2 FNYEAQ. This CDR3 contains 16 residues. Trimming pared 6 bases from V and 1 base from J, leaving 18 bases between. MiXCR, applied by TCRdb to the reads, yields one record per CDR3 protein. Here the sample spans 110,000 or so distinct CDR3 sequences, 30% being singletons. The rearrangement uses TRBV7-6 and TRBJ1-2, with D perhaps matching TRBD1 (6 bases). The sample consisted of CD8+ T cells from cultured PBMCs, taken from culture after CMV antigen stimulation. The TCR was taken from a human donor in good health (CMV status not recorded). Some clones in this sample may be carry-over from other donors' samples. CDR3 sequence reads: CASRRGGFEVNYGYTF. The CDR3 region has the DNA TGTGCCAGCAGAAGAGGGGGGTTCGAAGTTAACTATGGCTACACCTTC.